This TCR beta chain was obtained from a study of cytotoxic CD8 clonotypes in ibrutinib-treated CLL. Study overall: Partial responses totalled some 24 and complete responses 2; after median roughly 70 months, roughly 14 remained remitted and approximately twelve progressed.

As to this clone: What it binds is not known.

Some clones are missing from TCRdb's copy, which holds only in-frame ones; the method was immunoSEQ multiplex PCR. Among hundreds of thousands of clones listed, 70% to 75% were seen once. Points from the study as a whole: The study found baseline clonality above age-matched healthy donors, tracking circulating CD8+ T-cell counts. Shared public clonotypes were rare, and on treatment they either got smaller or stayed the same. Having risen at ibrutinib response, clonality had fallen back toward baseline by progression.

V shed 3 bases and J 10 bases; nucleotides not matched to a gene: 4. Germline V gene sequence: CDR1 MGHRA, CDR2 YSYEKL. The CDR3 contains 14 residues. Source: PBMCs, taken after 12 months of ibrutinib treatment. This TCR was sampled from a human donor with chronic lymphocytic leukemia. The chain employs TRBV4-1 and TRBJ2-1; 12 positions match TRBD2. The CDR3, as DNA: TGCGCCAGCAGCCAGACTAGCGGGAGAGGGGAGCAGTTCTTC. It specifies CASSQTSGRGEQFF.